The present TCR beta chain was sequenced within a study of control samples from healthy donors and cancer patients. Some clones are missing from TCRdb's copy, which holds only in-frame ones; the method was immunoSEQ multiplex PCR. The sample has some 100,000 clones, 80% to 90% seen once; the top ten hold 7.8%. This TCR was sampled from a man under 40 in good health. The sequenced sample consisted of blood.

CDR3 sequence (DNA): TGTGCCATTTCAGGCCGGGGCGACGAGCAGTACTTC. Residues: CAISGRGDEQYF. The V and J genes are TRBV6-5 and TRBJ2-7; D may be TRBD1 or TRBD2 (5 bases each). Trimming pared 10 bases from V and 5 bases from J, leaving 15 bases between. Germline CDR1 reads MNHEY; CDR2 reads SVGAGI. The CDR3 runs to 12 residues.